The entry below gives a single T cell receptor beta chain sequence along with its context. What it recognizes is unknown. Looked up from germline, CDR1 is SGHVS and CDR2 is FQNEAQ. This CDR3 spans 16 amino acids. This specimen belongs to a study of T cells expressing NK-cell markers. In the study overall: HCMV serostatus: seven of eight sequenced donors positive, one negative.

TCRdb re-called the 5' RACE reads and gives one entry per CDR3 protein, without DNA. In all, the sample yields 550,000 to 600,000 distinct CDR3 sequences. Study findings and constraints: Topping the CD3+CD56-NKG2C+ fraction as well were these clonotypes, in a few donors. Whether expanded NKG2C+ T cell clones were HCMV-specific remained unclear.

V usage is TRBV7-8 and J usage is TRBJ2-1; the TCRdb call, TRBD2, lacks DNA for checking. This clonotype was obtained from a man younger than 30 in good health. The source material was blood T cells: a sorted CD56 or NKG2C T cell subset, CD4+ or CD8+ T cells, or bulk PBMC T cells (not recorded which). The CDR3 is CASSSPRRGSTNEQFF.